This T cell receptor beta chain was sequenced for a study of prognosis after radiotherapy for stage I lung cancer. Study-level background: Median age was about 69 years (roughly 53 to 85) among over 10 men and 6 women.

All patients showed node-negative disease on CT and PET/CT and lacked prior chemotherapy, radiotherapy or other malignancies. The authors drew 4.5 to 7 milliliters of peripheral blood at each of two time points. This clonotype was recorded many times. Two rounds of multiplex PCR amplified TCR beta CDR3 from genomic DNA. Primers (each specific to one TRBV or TRBJ gene) were used in first-round PCR. Universal primers were used in the second PCR round. TCRdb independently ran MiXCR on the multiplex PCR reads; one entry per CDR3 protein. The profile shows 30,000 or so distinct CDR3 sequences, around 30% of them singletons. This CDR3 contains 14 residues. Trimming took off 2 bases at V and 3 bases at J, with 10 bases between the two ends. Germline V gene sequence: CDR1 SGDLS, CDR2 YYNGEE.

The genes are TRBV9 and TRBJ2-3; D remains ambiguous. The sequence was collected from a donor over 45 with non-small cell lung cancer. Specimen: PBMCs, collected before or after stereotactic body radiation therapy (not recorded which). As DNA, the CDR3 is TGTGCCAGCAGCGTCGAGCATTCAACAGATACGCAGTATTTT. It is translated as CASSVEHSTDTQYF.